Reported below is one T cell receptor beta chain. Its antigen is currently not known. No clone much larger than this one lies a single base away; base qualities are absent. The sample comes from a study of cytomegalovirus exposure and HLA in healthy donors listed by TCRdb under 2017. Background for the entire study: An earlier analysis of roughly 570 of the donors reported 250 to 350 Gb of sequence data and roughly 120 million unique TCR beta sequences obtained from about 170 million T cells. An early release that covered about 600 HLA-typed donors contained approximately 300 gigabases of sequencing data and 85 million to 100 million unique TCR sequences. The genetic ancestry cluster associated with self-reported Caucasian donors included 81% of the approximately 410 genotyped donors. The study was designed to test whether signatures of past pathogen exposure could be identified by cataloging public T cell receptors. The study profiled the T cell repertoires of 550 to 700 subjects by immunosequencing and related them to cytomegalovirus serostatus. Besides the first cohort of 666 subjects, a separate validation cohort made up of roughly 120 different subjects was used. To predict cytomegalovirus infection status, the study brought together high-throughput TCR immunosequencing, statistical association of individual TCRs with disease status, and machine learning. A later analysis re-examined previously published TCR beta repertoires from around 670 donors and added high-resolution HLA genotyping to investigate patterns of TCR occurrence. In the later analysis, no new phenotypic data were used to find candidate immune exposures; instead, reliance was placed on TCR beta sequences and their occurrence across donors. In an earlier analysis of roughly 580 of the donors, high-throughput TCR beta sequencing was used to judge whether each TCR beta V gene segment behaved as functional or pseudogenic. Donor age, sex, ethnicity and CMV serostatus were compiled alongside the repertoire data. A later genetic analysis used genome-wide SNP genotypes for about three fifths of the roughly 700 donors, treating that subset as a discovery cohort. All discovery cohort repertoires had been generated using a single sequencing platform. Both class I and class II loci were covered by HLA typing, at four-digit resolution. The number of donors typed differed by locus, with 629-630 for A, B, C, DRB1 and DQB1, roughly 520 for DQA1, some 570 for DPA1, and around 450 for DPB1. Roughly five DR-DQ haplotypes were handled as single units for association and clustering because linkage in the cohort was strong. Among about 410 genotyped donors of the cohort, an average of approximately 200,000 unique TCR beta nucleotide sequences was sequenced per donor, of which roughly 17% were non-productive. Study-wide findings and limitations: The cohort was sequenced for TCR beta chains only, and without alpha or paired-chain data the features that could be detected were limited. In a later genetic analysis, a missense DCLRE1C variant was associated with V-gene and J-gene trimming of TCR beta chains, and the association was replicated in an independent cohort. Because HLA typing was missing for some donors at each locus, association tests included only the typed subset. Specific HLA alleles were associated with some 15,000 TCR beta sequences at a false discovery rate of 0.05 in a later analysis. A further reported finding was that TCR beta sequences accurately predicted the HLA-A and HLA-B alleles for most subjects in the first cohort. The authors suggested that the approach could potentially be generalized to other disease states and immunological phenotypes. For the cohort, immune exposure information was limited to CMV serostatus. A few of the identified cytomegalovirus-associated TCR beta chains were confirmed in vitro to be specific for cytomegalovirus antigens. Assigning TCR associations to individual alleles was difficult when HLA alleles, especially DR and DQ, strongly co-occurred. Compared with equally common non-associated chains, HLA-associated TCR beta chains in a later analysis were more clonally expanded and had lower generation probabilities. According to a later analysis, most CMV-associated TCR beta chains appeared to be HLA-restricted, and the HLA associations seemed to be driven largely by CMV exposure. Linkage disequilibrium might explain the correlated functional status among segregating V segments, but an unknown experimental factor could not be excluded. In a later genetic analysis, fewer N-insertions in productive TCRs were reported among donors in an Asian-associated ancestry cluster than the approximately 710-donor mean. Across donors, most TCR sequences were observed very rarely, whereas some public TCRs were present in many individuals. Some IMGT-functional V segments, including TRBV6-2 and TRBV6-3, could not be distinguished by the 87-base-pair reads and were therefore excluded. Because counts were too low, some 16 rarely observed V segments, including chromosome 9 orphons, were excluded from the earlier analysis of a few hundred of the donors. An earlier analysis of around 600 of the donors showed that most TCR beta V segments appeared in productive rearrangements either about 87% or about 30% of the time, which broadly matched IMGT annotations. Cytomegalovirus status was reported to be diagnosed by the classifier with high specificity and sensitivity in both the original and validation cohorts. Sequencing depth was assumed to be roughly uniform across donors in the presence/absence analyses, though that assumption may not hold. The study gave a list of under 200 TCR beta chains associated with cytomegalovirus. A cluster of highly shared sequence variants was judged likely to be a technical artifact of the sequencing pipeline. In a later analysis, TCR association rates were found to vary across HLA loci, with the most associated TCRs seen for DRB1 alleles and the fewest for HLA-C alleles. According to a later analysis, parvovirus B19, influenza, CMV and Epstein-Barr virus appeared linked to several top co-occurrence clusters.

Library method: the immunoSEQ multiplex PCR assay. For the multiplex PCR, a mixture combining 60 forward primers for TCR Vbeta segments and 13 reverse primers for TCR Jbeta segments was used. The CDR3 region of rearranged TCR beta genes was amplified from genomic DNA by a multiplex PCR assay. The Illumina HiSeq System was used to sequence the amplified TCR beta libraries as 87-base-pair reads. In the original analysis: In a later analysis, tens of millions of unique TCR beta chains were counted across the roughly 610 repertoires, and roughly 9.9 million of these chains were shared by at least two donors. Raw reads were error-corrected and collapsed into unique sequences with a nearest-neighbor algorithm that merged closely related sequences to remove PCR and sequencing errors. To assign V, D and J gene segments, CDR3 sequences were aligned to IMGT reference sequences. Each retained sequence needed at least a six-nucleotide match to both a V gene segment and a J gene segment. A rearrangement counted as productive if the CDR3 had no stop codons and remained in frame with V and J, and every other rearrangement counted as non-productive. CDR3 was defined by IMGT convention, running from the second conserved V-encoded cysteine to the conserved J-encoded phenylalanine. The earlier analysis of 587 of the donors excluded sequences that lacked an unambiguous match to a single V gene segment. An earlier analysis of 587 of the donors classified V segments as functional when productive rearrangements were above 56.7% and as segregating when the standard deviation between donors was above 5%. A statistical classification framework was built for diagnosing cytomegalovirus status from the catalog of TCR beta chain sequences. In a later analysis, V and J genes were assigned by comparing TCR nucleotide sequences against IMGT/GENE-DB human TR gene sequences. A later analysis assigned CDR3 sequences and most-parsimonious VDJ recombination scenarios with the TCRdist pipeline. In a later analysis, every TCR beta chain was defined by the combination of its CDR3 amino acid sequence and its V-gene family, and reads without a unique V-gene family were dropped. As a way to deal with suspected cross-contamination and a sequencing artifact, a later analysis dropped 450 to 600 nucleotide sequences that were highly shared and had low generation probability. For each public chain, a later analysis derived a clonal expansion index from normalized ranks of inferred template counts within each repertoire. A later analysis computed generation probabilities with a VDJ recombination model fitted to out-of-frame rearrangements, and checked the results against IGoR. In a later analysis, hypergeometric tests were used to score TCR-TCR, TCR-HLA and TCR-CMV co-occurrence, with a repertoire-size bias correction applied to TCR pairs. In a later analysis, false discovery rates were estimated by permuting HLA or CMV assignments 20 times. In a later analysis, co-occurring TCRs were grouped using DBSCAN, with TCRdist sequence similarity added in when clustering inside HLA-allele-positive subsets. Repertoires with fewer than 30,000 or more than 120,000 public chains, plus five repertoires with anomalous nucleotide sharing, were excluded from co-occurrence clustering. Drawn from immuneACCESS, this table holds only the in-frame rearrangements with V and J called that TCRdb kept. Clones are partly lost; checked studies trace under half to an unresolved V gene and leave the rest unexplained. V, J and clone size were drawn from that table, and D and trimming were deduced from the DNA. The sample table shows roughly 190,000 clones, and around 81% are seen once. 1.5% to 2% of the sample is held by the ten biggest clonotypes.

In total, more than 500 healthy bone marrow donors made up the cohort. All cohort members were sampled while nominally healthy, although unrecorded immune exposures were likely present. The donor was CMV seronegative and was included in the group of about 400 seronegative cohort members. A peripheral blood sample was collected from each donor, and TCR beta sequencing was performed on peripheral blood mononuclear cells. The Qiagen DNeasy Blood Extraction Kit was used to extract genomic DNA from the blood cell samples. V is cut by 0 bases and J by 6 bases, and the space between the germline ends is 16 bases. The CDR3 covers 15 residues, taking in both the cysteine and the phenylalanine. Solely the CDR3 DNA is kept, with 45 bases framed from the first base. The germline V gene sets CDR1 to SGDLS and CDR2 to YYNGEE.

The sample was PBMCs. This chain is built from TRBV9 and TRBJ2-7, with TRBD1 as a weak D call on 5 bases. This TCR derives from a young man in good health and CMV-seronegative. The DNA reads TGTGCCAGCAGCGTAGAGGGGTACCCACCTGGCGAGCAGTACTTC. It codes for CASSVEGYPPGEQYF.